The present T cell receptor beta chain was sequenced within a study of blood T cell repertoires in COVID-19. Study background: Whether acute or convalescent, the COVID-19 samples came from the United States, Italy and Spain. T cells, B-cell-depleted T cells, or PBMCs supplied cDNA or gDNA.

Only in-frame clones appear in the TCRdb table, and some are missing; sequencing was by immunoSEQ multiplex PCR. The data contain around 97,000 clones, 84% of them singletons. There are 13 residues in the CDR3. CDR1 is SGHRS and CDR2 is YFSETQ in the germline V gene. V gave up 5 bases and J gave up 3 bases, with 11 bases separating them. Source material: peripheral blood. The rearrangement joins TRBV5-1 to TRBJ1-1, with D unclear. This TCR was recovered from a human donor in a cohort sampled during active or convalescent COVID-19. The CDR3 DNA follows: TGCGCCAGCAGGTGGAGTATGGACACTGAAGCTTTCTTT. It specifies CASRWSMDTEAFF.